This T cell receptor (beta chain) was obtained from a study of cytomegalovirus exposure and HLA in healthy donors. This clone has a single count. The CDR3 totals 12 residues. The germline V gene encodes CDR1 SGHAT and CDR2 FQNNGV. With V trimmed by 4 bases and J by 5 bases, 1 base remained unmatched. PCR amplification relied on 60 Vbeta primers (plus 13 Jbeta primers). Here immunoSEQ multiplex PCR was the method, and the copy in TCRdb shows in-frame clones only, minus some. This table has 200,000 or so clones, about 80% appearing once. The TCR comes from a young woman in good health and CMV-seropositive. The chain uses TRBV11-2 and TRBJ2-7; 8 nucleotides line up with TRBD1. The sample taken for sequencing was PBMCs. Written as DNA, the CDR3 is TGTGCCAGCAGCTCCAGGGGGCACGAGCAGTACGTC. This encodes CASSSRGHEQYV.